These T cell receptor beta chains were read from a single sample in a study of T cell changes during pregnancy in multiple sclerosis. Clones were sequenced by immunoSEQ multiplex PCR, and TCRdb holds only the in-frame ones, with some missing. The table shows 90,000 or so clones, with 91% occurring only once. This specimen was PBMCs, taken in the first trimester of pregnancy. These receptors all stem from a female donor in good health, serving as a control in a pregnancy study. Some clones in this sample may be carry-over from other donors' samples. The CDR3 runs from the conserved cysteine through the conserved F or W. A D gene is named only where the DNA matches it firmly. Clone size is stated in some rows and not others, as once, few, many or a class when expanded.

D | J | V | size | DNA | CDR3
TRBD2 | TRBJ2-3 | TRBV15 | NA | TGTGCCACCAGCAGGTCCCCCGGGACTAACACAGATACGCAGTATTTT | CATSRSPGTNTDTQYF
NA | TRBJ1-6 | TRBV6-4 | NA | TGTGCCAGCAGTGCGAATCCAGGGAATTCACCCCTCCACTTT | CASSANPGNSPLHF
TRBD1 | TRBJ1-2 | TRBV27 | NA | TGTGCCAGCAGTTTGGACAGGGGGCTTCACTATGGCTACACCTTC | CASSLDRGLHYGYTF
TRBD1 | TRBJ2-7 | TRBV7-8 | NA | TGTGCCAGCAGCTCCACAGGGGGCCGCATCGAGCAGTACTTC | CASSSTGGRIEQYF
TRBD2 | TRBJ2-1 | TRBV14 | NA | TGTGCCAGCAGCCACGGGGGGTCTTACAATGAGCAGTTCTTC | CASSHGGSYNEQFF
NA | TRBJ2-3 | TRBV2 | NA | TGTGCCAGCAGTGTGGACTACTCTAGCACAGATACGCAGTATTTT | CASSVDYSSTDTQYF
TRBD1 | TRBJ1-2 | TRBV28 | NA | TGTGCCAGCAGTCCAACAGGGGGCCCTGGCTATGGCTACACCTTC | CASSPTGGPGYGYTF
TRBD2 | TRBJ2-1 | TRBV28 | NA | TGTGCCAGCAGTTTCGGGGGGGCCGGAGAGCAGTTCTTC | CASSFGGAGEQFF
NA | TRBJ2-3 | TRBV10-2 | NA | TGCGCCAGCAGTCGACTGATAGACACAGATACGCAGTATTTT | CASSRLIDTDTQYF
NA | TRBJ2-6 | TRBV27 | NA | TGTGCCAGCAGTCGACAGGTCTCTGGGGCCAACGTCCTGACTTTC | CASSRQVSGANVLTF
TRBD1 | TRBJ1-3 | TRBV5-1 | once | TGCGCCAGCAGCGATCGACAGGGGGGGTTTGGCTCTGGAAACACCATATATTTT | CASSDRQGGFGSGNTIYF
TRBD2 | TRBJ2-3 | TRBV7-3 | once | TGTGCCAGCAGCATTACCTCGGGGACTAGCGGTTCAGATACGCAGTATTTT | CASSITSGTSGSDTQYF
TRBD2 | TRBJ2-1 | TRBV5-4 | NA | TGTGCCAGCAGTTTGCGGGGGGTCCATGAGCAGTTCTTC | CASSLRGVHEQFF
NA | TRBJ2-7 | TRBV29-1 | NA | TGCAGCGTTGTGGGAGAAGTCTCCTACGAGCAGTACTTC | CSVVGEVSYEQYF
NA | TRBJ2-7 | TRBV7-6 | NA | TGTGCCAGCAGCCAATGGCCCTACGAGCAGTACTTC | CASSQWPYEQYF
NA | TRBJ1-3 | TRBV30 | once | TGTGCCTGGAGGACAAGCGGAAACACCATATATTTT | CAWRTSGNTIYF
NA | TRBJ2-1 | TRBV5-5 | NA | TGTGCCAGCAGCTTTTACACGCGGAGATACAATGAGCAGTTCTTC | CASSFYTRRYNEQFF
TRBD1 | TRBJ1-2 | TRBV19 | NA | TGTGCCAGTAGTATAGATCGACAGGGGAGCGACTATGGCTACACCTTC | CASSIDRQGSDYGYTF
NA | TRBJ2-5 | TRBV19 | NA | TGTGCCAGTAGTCCTCGGGACATTCAAGAGACCCAGTACTTC | CASSPRDIQETQYF
TRBD2 | TRBJ2-3 | TRBV14 | once | TGTGCCAGCAGCCGCCCCCGGGCTAGCGGGGGGATCACAGATACGCAGTATTTT | CASSRPRASGGITDTQYF
NA | TRBJ1-2 | TRBV6-5 | NA | TGTGCCAGCAGTTATCGGCAGCCGGGCTATGGCTACACCTTC | CASSYRQPGYGYTF
TRBD2 | TRBJ2-7 | TRBV28 | NA | TGTGCCAGCAGTCAATCTAGCGGGGTTTTCTACGAGCAGTACTTC | CASSQSSGVFYEQYF
NA | TRBJ2-7 | TRBV7-9 | once | TGTGCCAGCACCTTCTCCGCGGGAGAGCAGTACTTC | CASTFSAGEQYF
TRBD2 | TRBJ2-7 | TRBV2 | NA | TGTGCCAGCAGCCCCACTAGCGGGAGGGCCTACGAGCAGTACTTC | CASSPTSGRAYEQYF
NA | TRBJ1-2 | TRBV5-4 | NA | TGTGCCAGCAGCTTGACGGGGGGCGCAGGCTATGGCTACACCTTC | CASSLTGGAGYGYTF
TRBD1 | TRBJ1-5 | TRBV4-1 | NA | TGCGCCAGCAGCCAACAGGCAGGGGGTAGCAATCAGCCCCAGCATTTT | CASSQQAGGSNQPQHF
NA | TRBJ1-3 | TRBV9 | NA | TGTGCCAGCAGCCCCAATGGGGGGTCTGGAAACACCATATATTTT | CASSPNGGSGNTIYF
NA | TRBJ2-7 | TRBV7-2 | NA | TGTGCCAGCAGCCCTGCGGCAGAGTACGAGCAGTACTTC | CASSPAAEYEQYF
TRBD2 | TRBJ2-1 | TRBV27 | NA | TGTGCCAGCAGTCCTTGGACTAGCGAGTACAATGAGCAGTTCTTC | CASSPWTSEYNEQFF
NA | TRBJ1-3 | TRBV6-1 | NA | TGTGCCAGCAGTGAACTTTACGGAGGCTCTGGAAACACCATATATTTT | CASSELYGGSGNTIYF
TRBD2 | TRBJ2-1 | TRBV4-1 | NA | TGCGCCAGCAGCCAGCGGGAGGGTACCTACAATGAGCAGTTCTTC | CASSQREGTYNEQFF
TRBD2 | TRBJ2-5 | TRBV18 | NA | TGTGCCAGCTCACCATTGGCGGGGGTAAGCCAAGAGACCCAGTACTTC | CASSPLAGVSQETQYF
NA | TRBJ2-1 | TRBV2 | NA | TGTGCCAGCACGGCTAGTTCCTACAATGAGCAGTTCTTC | CASTASSYNEQFF
TRBD1 | TRBJ1-2 | TRBV4-1 | NA | TGCGCCAGCAGCCAAGAAGGACAGGGACGTGGCTACACCTTC | CASSQEGQGRGYTF
NA | TRBJ2-3 | TRBV6-1 | NA | TGTGCCAGCAAGGAGGTGAGCACAGATACGCAGTATTTT | CASKEVSTDTQYF
NA | TRBJ2-7 | TRBV15 | NA | TGTGCCACCAGCAGCACCTACGAGCAGTACTTC | CATSSTYEQYF
TRBD1 | TRBJ1-3 | TRBV5-6 | NA | TGTGCCAGCAGCTGGACAGGGGGAGGGAAAACGGGAAACACCATATATTTT | CASSWTGGGKTGNTIYF
NA | TRBJ2-2 | TRBV11-3 | NA | TGTGCCAGCAGCTTAGGCGACACCAACACCGGGGAGCTGTTTTTT | CASSLGDTNTGELFF